A selection of T cell receptor beta chains follows, all from one sample in a study of CD8 T cells in ankylosing spondylitis. TCRdb re-derived calls from the 5' RACE reads in MiXCR, one entry per CDR3 protein. The sample lists almost 400,000 distinct CDR3 sequences; 20% to 25% were seen once. Specimen: blood, either unsorted or a sorted T cell fraction (not recorded which). Source of these receptors: a male donor with ankylosing spondylitis. Each CDR3 is given with its conserved first and last residue. Fields, in order: J gene, V gene, clone size, D gene, CDR3 protein, CDR3 DNA. A D gene is named only where the DNA matches it firmly. A row's size may be missing; if present it is once, few, many or a size class.

J: TRBJ2-4; V: TRBV15; size: few; D: TRBD2; CDR3: CATSRDLAGVAKNIQYF; DNA: TGTGCCACCAGCAGAGATCTAGCGGGAGTTGCCAAAAACATTCAGTACTTC
J: TRBJ2-1; V: TRBV5-1; size: few; D: .; CDR3: CASRSGRGLSYNEQFF; DNA: TGCGCCAGCAGATCCGGTCGGGGCCTCTCCTACAATGAGCAGTTCTTC
J: TRBJ2-1; V: TRBV18; size: .; D: TRBD2; CDR3: CASSPLDGTGGNEQFF; DNA: TGTGCCAGCTCACCACTGGACGGCACGGGAGGGAATGAGCAGTTCTTC
J: TRBJ2-5; V: TRBV5-6; size: .; D: TRBD2; CDR3: CASSLAREGRETQYF; DNA: TGTGCCAGCAGCTTGGCTCGGGAGGGCCGGGAGACCCAGTACTTC
J: TRBJ1-4; V: TRBV5-5; size: .; D: .; CDR3: CASSLTSLQQNEKLFF; DNA: TGTGCCAGCAGCTTGACTTCGTTGCAGCAAAATGAAAAACTGTTTTTT
J: TRBJ2-7; V: TRBV5-1; size: .; D: .; CDR3: CASSQSVGTYEQYF; DNA: TGCGCCAGCAGCCAAAGTGTCGGTACCTACGAGCAGTACTTC
J: TRBJ2-1; V: TRBV7-6; size: .; D: TRBD2; CDR3: CASSSKREAYNEQFF; DNA: TGTGCCAGCAGCTCCAAGCGGGAGGCGTACAATGAGCAGTTCTTC
J: TRBJ1-4; V: TRBV18; size: .; D: TRBD1; CDR3: CASSLDREANEKLFF; DNA: TGTGCCAGCTCCCTGGACAGGGAGGCTAATGAAAAACTGTTTTTT
J: TRBJ1-6; V: TRBV18; size: .; D: .; CDR3: CASSPPGENSPLHF; DNA: TGTGCCAGCTCACCACCGGGTGAAAATTCACCCCTCCACTTT
J: TRBJ1-2; V: TRBV7-3; size: many; D: .; CDR3: CASSPRAGSYGYTF; DNA: TGTGCCAGCAGCCCCCGGGCAGGCTCCTATGGCTACACCTTC
J: TRBJ2-1; V: TRBV29-1; size: .; D: .; CDR3: CSVEEGSRRNEQFF; DNA: TGCAGCGTTGAGGAGGGAAGCCGGCGCAATGAGCAGTTCTTC
J: TRBJ1-1; V: TRBV20-1; size: few; D: .; CDR3: CSARARGASWMNTEAFF; DNA: TGCAGTGCTAGAGCAAGGGGGGCATCGTGGATGAACACTGAAGCTTTCTTT
J: TRBJ2-5; V: TRBV20-1; size: .; D: .; CDR3: CSARAARRETQYF; DNA: TGCAGTGCTAGGGCCGCGAGGCGAGAGACCCAGTACTTC
J: TRBJ2-3; V: TRBV6-2/TRBV6-3; size: once; D: .; CDR3: CASSYRLARADTQYF; DNA: TGTGCCAGCAGTTACCGTCTAGCGAGGGCAGATACGCAGTATTTT
J: TRBJ2-7; V: TRBV20-1; size: .; D: TRBD1; CDR3: CSAIGTAYYEQYF; DNA: TGCAGTGCTATAGGGACAGCATACTACGAGCAGTACTTC
J: TRBJ2-1; V: TRBV28; size: few; D: TRBD2; CDR3: CASRGTTSGREQFF; DNA: TGTGCCAGCAGGGGCACGACTAGCGGGAGGGAGCAGTTCTTC
J: TRBJ2-3; V: TRBV6-5; size: .; D: TRBD1; CDR3: CASSSGQGIIGTQYF; DNA: TGTGCCAGCAGTTCAGGACAGGGGATCATAGGTACGCAGTATTTT
J: TRBJ2-7; V: TRBV10-3; size: many; D: TRBD1; CDR3: CAISSGQGSYEQYF; DNA: TGTGCCATCAGCTCGGGACAGGGCTCCTACGAGCAGTACTTC
J: TRBJ2-1; V: TRBV24-1; size: .; D: .; CDR3: CATSASRRGLTKGSYNEQFF; DNA: TGTGCCACCAGTGCCTCCAGAAGAGGACTCACCAAAGGTTCCTACAATGAGCAGTTCTTC
J: TRBJ2-5; V: TRBV24-1; size: few; D: .; CDR3: CATSDFNQQETQYF; DNA: TGTGCCACCAGTGATTTTAACCAGCAAGAGACCCAGTACTTC
J: TRBJ2-1; V: TRBV20-1; size: .; D: .; CDR3: CSARETGYNEQFF; DNA: TGCAGTGCTAGAGAAACAGGGTACAATGAGCAGTTCTTC
J: TRBJ2-1; V: TRBV4-1; size: many; D: .; CDR3: CASSQTGNEQFF; DNA: TGCGCCAGCAGCCAAACAGGGAATGAGCAGTTCTTC
J: TRBJ2-5; V: TRBV9; size: .; D: .; CDR3: CASSNTGPETQYF; DNA: TGTGCCAGCAGTAATACAGGGCCGGAGACCCAGTACTTC